This TCR beta chain appears in the sequencing data of a study of blood T cell repertoires in COVID-19. Study-wide background: The cDNA or gDNA used as material had been derived from T cells, B-cell-depleted T cells, or PBMCs.

Trimming removed 4 bases from V and 5 bases from J; junction bases left unmatched: 8. The germline V gene encodes CDR1 MNHEY and CDR2 SMNVEV (reference sequence). The CDR3 length is 16 residues. In the authors' workflow: Counts of nucleated cells, estimated from reference gene primer amplification, were obtained. Measured with immunoSEQ multiplex PCR; TCRdb has only the in-frame clones, and not every one. That table gives V, J and clone size, and the DNA gave D and trimming. The sample shows under 200,000 clones, around 77% of them seen only once. Sequencing was carried out using peripheral blood. V is TRBV27 and J is TRBJ2-5; 12 nucleotides match TRBD2. This TCR was sampled from a man between 70 and 80 years old with acute or convalescent COVID-19. The CDR3 DNA reads TGTGCCAGCAGTTCCCCGACTAGCGGGAGACCGGAGACCCAGTACTTC. Translation gives CASSSPTSGRPETQYF.